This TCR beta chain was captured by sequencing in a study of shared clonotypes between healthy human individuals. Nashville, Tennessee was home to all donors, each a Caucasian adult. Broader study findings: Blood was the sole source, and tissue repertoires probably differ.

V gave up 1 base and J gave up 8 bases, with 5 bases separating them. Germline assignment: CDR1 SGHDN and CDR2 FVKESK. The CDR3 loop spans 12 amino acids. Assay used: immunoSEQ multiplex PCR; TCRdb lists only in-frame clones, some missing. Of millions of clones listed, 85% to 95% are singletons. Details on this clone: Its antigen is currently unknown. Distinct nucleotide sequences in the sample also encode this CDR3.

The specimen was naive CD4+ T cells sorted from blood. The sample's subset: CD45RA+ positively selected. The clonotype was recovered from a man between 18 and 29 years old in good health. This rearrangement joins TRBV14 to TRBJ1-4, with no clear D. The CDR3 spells CASSQGYEKLFF. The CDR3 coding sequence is TGTGCCAGCAGCCAAGGGTACGAAAAACTGTTTTTT. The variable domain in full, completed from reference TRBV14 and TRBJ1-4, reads EAGVTQFPSHSVIEKGQTVTLRCDPISGHDNLYWYRRVMGKEIKFLLHFVKESKQDESGMPNNRFLAERTGGTYSTLKVQPAELEDSGVYFCASSQGYEKLFFGSGTQLSVL.